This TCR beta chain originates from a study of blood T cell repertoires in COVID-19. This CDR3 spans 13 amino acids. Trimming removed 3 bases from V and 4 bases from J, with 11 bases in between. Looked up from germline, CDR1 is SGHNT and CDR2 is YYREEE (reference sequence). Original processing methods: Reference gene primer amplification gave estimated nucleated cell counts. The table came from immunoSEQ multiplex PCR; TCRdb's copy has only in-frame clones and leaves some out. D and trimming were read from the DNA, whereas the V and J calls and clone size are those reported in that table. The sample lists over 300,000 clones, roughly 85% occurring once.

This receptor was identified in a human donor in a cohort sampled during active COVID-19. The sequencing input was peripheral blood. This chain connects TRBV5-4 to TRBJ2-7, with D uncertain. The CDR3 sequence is CASSSTGAYEQYF. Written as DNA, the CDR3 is TGTGCCAGCAGCTCAACGGGTGCATACGAGCAGTACTTC.